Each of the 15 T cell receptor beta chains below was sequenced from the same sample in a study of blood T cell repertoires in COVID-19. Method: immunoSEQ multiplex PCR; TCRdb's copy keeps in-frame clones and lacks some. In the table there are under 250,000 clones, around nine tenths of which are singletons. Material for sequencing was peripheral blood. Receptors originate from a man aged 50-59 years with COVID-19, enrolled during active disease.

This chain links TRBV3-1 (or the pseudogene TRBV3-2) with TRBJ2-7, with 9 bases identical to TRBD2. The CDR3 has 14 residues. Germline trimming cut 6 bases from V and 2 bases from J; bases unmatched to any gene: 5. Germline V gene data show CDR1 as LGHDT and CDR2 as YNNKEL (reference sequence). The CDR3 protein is CASRTTSGPYEQYF. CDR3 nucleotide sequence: TGTGCCAGCAGAACGACTAGCGGACCCTACGAGCAGTACTTC.

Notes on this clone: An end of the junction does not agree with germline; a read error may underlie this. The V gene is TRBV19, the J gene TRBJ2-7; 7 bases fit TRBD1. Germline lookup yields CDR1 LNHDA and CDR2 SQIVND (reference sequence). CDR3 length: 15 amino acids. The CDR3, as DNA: TGTGCCGGTAGTACTACCGGGACAGTTCTGTACGAGCAGTACTTC. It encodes CAGSTTGTVLYEQYF.

The CDR3 region is CASSDGISGNTIYF. CDR3 sequence (DNA): TGTGCCAGCAGCGACGGGATCTCTGGAAACACCATATATTTT. J is TRBJ1-3 and V is TRBV9; D uncertain. The CDR3 is 14 residues long. Germline CDR1 is SGDLS and CDR2 is YYNGEE. Trimming removed 3 bases from V and 0 bases from J, with 7 bases in between.

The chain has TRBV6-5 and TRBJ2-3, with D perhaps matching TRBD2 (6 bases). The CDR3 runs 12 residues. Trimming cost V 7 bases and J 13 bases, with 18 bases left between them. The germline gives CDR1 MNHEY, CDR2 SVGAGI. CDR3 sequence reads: CASTRPGLPEYF. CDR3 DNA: TGTGCCAGCACCCGACCGGGACTCCCAGAGTATTTT.

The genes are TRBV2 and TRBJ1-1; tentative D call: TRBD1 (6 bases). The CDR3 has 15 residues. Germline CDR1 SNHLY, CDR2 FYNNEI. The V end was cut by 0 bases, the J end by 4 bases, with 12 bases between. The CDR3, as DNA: TGTGCCAGCAGTGAAGCGCTGGGGGGGGCCACTGAAGCTTTCTTT. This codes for CASSEALGGATEAFF.

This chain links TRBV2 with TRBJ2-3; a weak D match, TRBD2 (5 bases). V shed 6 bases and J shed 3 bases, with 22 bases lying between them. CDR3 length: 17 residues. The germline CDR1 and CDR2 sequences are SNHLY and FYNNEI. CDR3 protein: CASSEPGSGSETDTQYF. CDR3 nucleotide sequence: TGTGCCAGCAGCGAACCCGGGTCGGGGAGTGAGACAGATACGCAGTATTTT.

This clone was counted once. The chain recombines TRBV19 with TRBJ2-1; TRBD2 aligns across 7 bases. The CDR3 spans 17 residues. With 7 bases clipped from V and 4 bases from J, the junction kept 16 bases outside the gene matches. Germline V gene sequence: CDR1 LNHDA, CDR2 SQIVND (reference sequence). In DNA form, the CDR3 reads TGTGCCAGTACCCCGGCCCCACCAGCGGGGCGATACAATGAGCAGTTCTTC. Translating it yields CASTPAPPAGRYNEQFF.

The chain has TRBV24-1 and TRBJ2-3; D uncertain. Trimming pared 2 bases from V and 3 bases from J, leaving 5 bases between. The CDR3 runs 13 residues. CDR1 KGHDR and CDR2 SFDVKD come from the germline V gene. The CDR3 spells CATSDSGTDTQYF. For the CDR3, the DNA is TGTGCCACCAGTGATTCCGGGACAGATACGCAGTATTTT.

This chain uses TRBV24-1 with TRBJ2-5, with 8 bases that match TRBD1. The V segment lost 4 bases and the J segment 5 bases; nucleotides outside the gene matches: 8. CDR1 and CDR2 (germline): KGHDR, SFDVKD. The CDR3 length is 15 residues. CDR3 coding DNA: TGTGCCACCAGTGACTCCGGACAGGGCGGGGAGACCCAGTACTTC. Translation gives CATSDSGQGGETQYF.

The CDR3 reads CASSPSRGLNTEAFF. Written as DNA, the CDR3 is TGTGCCAGCAGCCCAAGCCGCGGATTGAACACTGAAGCTTTCTTT. The chain is built from TRBV7-2 and TRBJ1-1, with D uncertain. V lost 5 bases, J lost 0 bases, and 13 bases lay in between. The CDR3 consists of 15 residues. Germline V gives CDR1 SGHTA, CDR2 FQGNSA.

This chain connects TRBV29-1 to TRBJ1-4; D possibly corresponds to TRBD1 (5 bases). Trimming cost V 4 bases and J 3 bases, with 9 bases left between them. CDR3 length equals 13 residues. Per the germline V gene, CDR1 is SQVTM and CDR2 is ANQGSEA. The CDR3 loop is CSVVDSPNEKLFF. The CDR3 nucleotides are TGCAGCGTTGTTGACAGCCCTAATGAAAAACTGTTTTTT.

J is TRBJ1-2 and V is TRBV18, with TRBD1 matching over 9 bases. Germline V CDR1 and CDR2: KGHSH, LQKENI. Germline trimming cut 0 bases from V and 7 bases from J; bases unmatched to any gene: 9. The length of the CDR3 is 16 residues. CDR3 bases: TGTGCCAGCTCACCACCCCTCGACAGGGGGAAGGGTGGCTACACCTTC. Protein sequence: CASSPPLDRGKGGYTF.

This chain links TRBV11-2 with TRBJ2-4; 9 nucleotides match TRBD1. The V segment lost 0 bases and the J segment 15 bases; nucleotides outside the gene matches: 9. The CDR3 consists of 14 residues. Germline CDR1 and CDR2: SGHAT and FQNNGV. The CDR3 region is CASSLDPGTGSLYF. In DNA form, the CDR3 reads TGTGCCAGCAGCTTAGATCCAGGGACAGGGTCTTTGTACTTC.

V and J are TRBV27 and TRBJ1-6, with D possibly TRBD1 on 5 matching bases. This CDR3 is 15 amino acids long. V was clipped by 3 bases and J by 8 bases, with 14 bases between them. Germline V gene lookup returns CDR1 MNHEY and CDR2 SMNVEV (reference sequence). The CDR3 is CASSLGAGPHSPLHF. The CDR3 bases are TGTGCCAGCAGTTTGGGTGCGGGGCCTCATTCACCCCTCCACTTT.

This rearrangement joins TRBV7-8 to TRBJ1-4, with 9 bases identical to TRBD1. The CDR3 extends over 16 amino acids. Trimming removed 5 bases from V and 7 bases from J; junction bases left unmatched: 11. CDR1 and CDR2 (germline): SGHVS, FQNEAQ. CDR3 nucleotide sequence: TGTGCCAGCAGCGAGGCCGGACAGGGGTTTGTTGAAAAACTGTTTTTT. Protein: CASSEAGQGFVEKLFF.